This T cell receptor beta chain was sequenced for a study of shared clonotypes between healthy human individuals. Deep-level running was used for the assay. Loaded into unsorted PBMC replicate PCRs was roughly 300 ng DNA, 30,000 or so T cell genomes. Sequencing was performed on unsorted PBMC DNA using ten immunoSEQ deep assay plates. TCRdb's table, derived via immunoSEQ multiplex PCR, lists solely in-frame clones and lacks some. The data show nearly 500,000 clones, about 79% seen once. The CDR3 extends over 15 amino acids. Germline assignment: CDR1 MNHNY and CDR2 SVGAGI (reference sequence). The V and J ends lost 6 bases and 3 bases respectively, with 17 bases between them.

The sequencing sample was made of PBMCs. V usage is TRBV6-6 and J usage is TRBJ1-1; D unclear. The TCR was taken from a woman in her 40s in good health. Some clones in this sample may be carry-over from other donors' samples. The CDR3 protein is CASRTHQVAHTEAFF. In DNA, the CDR3 is TGTGCCAGCAGGACCCACCAGGTGGCCCACACTGAAGCTTTCTTT.